This TCR beta chain was retrieved from a study of blood T cell repertoires in COVID-19. Study as a whole: Samples came from the United States, Italy and Spain, spanning acute and convalescent COVID-19. The analysed material was cDNA or gDNA that came from T cells, B-cell-depleted T cells, or PBMCs.

Source study methods: The assay estimated nucleated cells by amplifying reference gene primers. Method: immunoSEQ multiplex PCR; TCRdb's copy keeps in-frame clones and lacks some. For V, J and clone size, that table is used; D and trimming come from the DNA. Of about 110,000 clones listed, about 90% were seen once; the top ten hold 4.6%. After removal of 2 bases from V and 7 bases from J, the junction contained 3 bases not matched to a gene. Per the germline V gene, CDR1 is SGHDT and CDR2 is YYEEEE. The CDR3 contains 14 residues. Sequencing was done on a sample of peripheral blood. The TCR comes from a woman between 50 and 59 years old with acute or convalescent COVID-19. This chain links TRBV5-6 with TRBJ1-2; 12 nucleotides line up with TRBD1. The CDR3, as DNA: TGTGCCAGCAGCTTCGGGACAGGGGGCGGTGGCTACACCTTC. It is translated as CASSFGTGGGGYTF.